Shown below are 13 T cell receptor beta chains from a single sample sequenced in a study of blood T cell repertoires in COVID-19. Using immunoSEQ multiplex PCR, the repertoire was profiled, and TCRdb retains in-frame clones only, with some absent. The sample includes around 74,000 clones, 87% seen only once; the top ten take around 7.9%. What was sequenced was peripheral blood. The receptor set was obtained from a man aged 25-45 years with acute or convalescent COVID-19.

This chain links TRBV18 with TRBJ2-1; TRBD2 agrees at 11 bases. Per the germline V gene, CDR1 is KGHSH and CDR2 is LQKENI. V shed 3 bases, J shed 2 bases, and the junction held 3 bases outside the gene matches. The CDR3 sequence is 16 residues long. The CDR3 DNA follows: TGTGCCAGCTCACCGGGGACTAGCGGAGCCTACAATGAGCAGTTCTTC. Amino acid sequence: CASSPGTSGAYNEQFF.

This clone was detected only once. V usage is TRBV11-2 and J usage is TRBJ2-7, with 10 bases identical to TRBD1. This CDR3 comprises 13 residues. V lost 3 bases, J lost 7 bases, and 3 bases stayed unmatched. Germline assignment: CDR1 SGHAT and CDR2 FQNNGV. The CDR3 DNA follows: TGTGCCAGCAGCTTGGACAGGGGGGGTGAGCAGTACTTC. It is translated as CASSLDRGGEQYF.

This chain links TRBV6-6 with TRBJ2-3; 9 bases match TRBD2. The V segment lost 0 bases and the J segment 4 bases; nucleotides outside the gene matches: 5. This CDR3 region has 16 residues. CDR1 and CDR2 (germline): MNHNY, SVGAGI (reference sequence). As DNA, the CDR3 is TGTGCCAGCAGTTACTCGACAGCGGGAGGAGCAGATACGCAGTATTTT. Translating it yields CASSYSTAGGADTQYF.

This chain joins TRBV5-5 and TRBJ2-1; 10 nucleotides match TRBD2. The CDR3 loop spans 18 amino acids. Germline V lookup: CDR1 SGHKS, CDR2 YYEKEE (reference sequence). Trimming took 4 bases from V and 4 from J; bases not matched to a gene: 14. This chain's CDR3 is CASSTDPGTSVIYNEQFF. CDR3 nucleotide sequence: TGTGCCAGCAGCACCGATCCCGGGACTAGCGTCATATACAATGAGCAGTTCTTC.

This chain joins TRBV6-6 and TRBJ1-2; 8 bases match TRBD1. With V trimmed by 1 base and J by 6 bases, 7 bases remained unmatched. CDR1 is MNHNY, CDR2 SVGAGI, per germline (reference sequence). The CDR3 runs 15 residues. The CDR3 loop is CASSYFPQGENGYTF. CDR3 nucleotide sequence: TGTGCCAGCAGTTACTTCCCACAGGGGGAGAATGGCTACACCTTC.

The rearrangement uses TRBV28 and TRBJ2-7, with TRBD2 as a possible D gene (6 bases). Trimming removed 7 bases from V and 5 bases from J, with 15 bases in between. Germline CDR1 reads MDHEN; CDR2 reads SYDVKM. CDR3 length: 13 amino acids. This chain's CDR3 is CASTHGGHDEQYF. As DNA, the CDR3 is TGTGCCAGCACTCACGGGGGTCACGACGAGCAGTACTTC. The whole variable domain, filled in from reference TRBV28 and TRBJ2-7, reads DVKVTQSSRYLVKRTGEKVFLECVQDMDHENMFWYRQDPGLGLRLIYFSYDVKMKEKGDIPEGYSVSREKKERFSLILESASTNQTSMYLCASTHGGHDEQYFGPGTRLTVT.

In DNA form, the CDR3 reads TGTGCCAGCAGCCTTTACACCGGGACATACGAAGAGACCCAGTACTTC. This gives the protein CASSLYTGTYEETQYF. The chain has TRBV7-8 and TRBJ2-5; possibly TRBD1 for D (6 bases). Germline CDR1 reads SGHVS; CDR2 reads FQNEAQ. The CDR3 length is 16 residues. Trimming shortened V by 5 bases and J by 3 bases, and 19 bases separated the two germline ends.

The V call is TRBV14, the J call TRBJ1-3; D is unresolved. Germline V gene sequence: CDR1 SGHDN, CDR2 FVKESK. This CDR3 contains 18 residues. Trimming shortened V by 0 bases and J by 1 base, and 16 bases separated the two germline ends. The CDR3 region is CASSQDLILTGSGNTIYF. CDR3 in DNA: TGTGCCAGCAGCCAAGATCTTATTTTGACGGGATCTGGAAACACCATATATTTT.

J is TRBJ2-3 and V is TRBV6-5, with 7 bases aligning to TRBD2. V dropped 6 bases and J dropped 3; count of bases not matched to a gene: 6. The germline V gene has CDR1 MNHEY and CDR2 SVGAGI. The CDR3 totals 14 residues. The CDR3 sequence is CASRDRLATDTQYF. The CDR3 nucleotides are TGTGCCAGCAGAGATCGACTAGCAACAGATACGCAGTATTTT.

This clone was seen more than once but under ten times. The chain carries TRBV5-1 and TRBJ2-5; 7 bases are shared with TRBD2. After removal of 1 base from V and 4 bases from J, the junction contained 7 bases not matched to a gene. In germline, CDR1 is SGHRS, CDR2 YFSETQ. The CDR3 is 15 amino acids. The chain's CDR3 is CASSLRHGGGETQYF. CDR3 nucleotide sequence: TGCGCCAGCAGCTTGCGGCACGGCGGGGGAGAGACCCAGTACTTC.

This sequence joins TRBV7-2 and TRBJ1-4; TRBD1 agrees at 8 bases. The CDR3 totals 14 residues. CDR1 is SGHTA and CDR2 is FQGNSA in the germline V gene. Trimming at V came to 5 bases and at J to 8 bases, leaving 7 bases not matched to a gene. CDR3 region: CASSEGQGIEKLFF. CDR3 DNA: TGTGCCAGCAGCGAAGGACAGGGAATCGAAAAACTGTTTTTT.

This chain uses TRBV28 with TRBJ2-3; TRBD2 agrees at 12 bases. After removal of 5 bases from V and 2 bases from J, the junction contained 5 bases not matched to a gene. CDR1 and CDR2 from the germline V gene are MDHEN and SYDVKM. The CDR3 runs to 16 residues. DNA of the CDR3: TGTGCCAGCAGTGCCGGACTAGCGGGACCCACAGATACGCAGTATTTT. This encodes CASSAGLAGPTDTQYF.

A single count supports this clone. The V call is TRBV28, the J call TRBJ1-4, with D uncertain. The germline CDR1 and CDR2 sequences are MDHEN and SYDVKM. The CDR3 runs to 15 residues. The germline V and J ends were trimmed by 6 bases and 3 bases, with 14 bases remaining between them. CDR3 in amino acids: CASRVLRSANEKLFF. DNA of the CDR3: TGTGCCAGCAGGGTTCTGAGGTCGGCTAATGAAAAACTGTTTTTT.